This TCR beta chain was sequenced in a study of shared clonotypes between healthy human individuals (dated by TCRdb to about 2020). With respect to the entire study: A few men and two women, aged 18 to 49 years, made up the cohort. For each donor, CD4 naive and CD4 memory were each given three plates, CD8 naive was given two plates, and CD8 memory was given one plate. To estimate repertoire size and how much clonotypes are shared between individuals, the study performed deep sequencing of blood TCR repertoires from a few healthy adults. To increase sequencing depth and limit assay-specific biases, TCR repertoire library preparation and sequencing were carried out by different laboratories using diverse techniques. Between about 0.8 and 9 billion PBMCs per donor were obtained by leukapheresis. Overall study outcomes, separate from this receptor: Incomplete sequencing was indicated by rarefaction of sorted-subset datasets, despite the large sequencing depth. Naive subsets generally had larger estimated clonotype richness than memory subsets did. Sampling was limited to blood, and TCR repertoires in tissue likely differ from TCR repertoires in blood. Pairwise subsampling indicated that sequencing depth was expected to affect the degree of clonotype sharing among donors. Clonotypes shared by all four sorted-subset donors showed higher generation probabilities than non-shared clonotypes. The genetic and exposure-history diversity represented was limited by the small number of donors. Sharing across a few donors was observed for around 5% of naive CD4, 3% to 3.5% of naive CD8, about 2.3% of memory CD4, and about 0.39% of memory CD8 clonotypes.

The germline ends are 19 bases apart after V is trimmed by 2 bases and J by 6 bases. From the germline V gene, CDR1 is LGHNA and CDR2 is YNFKEQ. The CDR3, from cysteine to phenylalanine, totals 16 residues. CDR3 DNA is the only sequence kept; it has 48 bases, read in frame from the first base. Of note for this clone: The specificity of this receptor is unknown. No base qualities exist here, and no much larger clone lies one base off it.

Using the deep immunoSEQ assay, multiplex PCR amplified TCR CDR3 regions from genomic DNA. Genomic DNA extracted from each cell subset was distributed evenly over all wells of several immunoSEQ 96-well plates, and each plate served as one replicate. For sorted subsets, approximately 200 ng of genomic DNA, equivalent to about 30,000 T cell genomes, went into each replicate PCR. The purified libraries were quantified using a Qubit 3.0 fluorometer, sized with a Bioanalyzer 2100, and then quantified again using the KAPA Library Quantification kit. Each immunoSEQ 96-well plate was sequenced on its own single-read 150-cycle Illumina NextSeq 550 flow cell. In the original analysis: The immunoSEQ output contained only junctional sequences without quality scores, so filtering could not match that applied to full-length reads. Sequences were annotated with PyIR, a Python wrapper for IgBLAST v1.9, using IMGT germline references to assign V/J genes and CDR3. Reads were removed for weak V/J assignments (E-value above 1e-6), missing CDR3, stop codons, out-of-frame junctions, or ambiguous translated residues. V3J clonotypes were defined as sequences sharing an identical inferred V gene, J gene, and CDR3 amino acid sequence. Percentage overlap between repertoires was computed as shared unique clonotypes divided by the size of the smaller repertoire. Repertoire richness was assessed with RTK rarefaction, the Chao1 estimator, and Recon v2.1 estimates of unobserved clonotypes. Generation probabilities were computed with OLGA for all TCRbeta clonotypes obtained by the gDNA method from a handful of donors. TCRdb carries this immuneACCESS record with in-frame sequences only. Its versions omit some clonotypes, under half of them owing to an unresolved V gene in the studies checked, with the rest unexplained. That table furnishes V, J and clone size, whereas the DNA furnished D and trimming. The sample table holds some 600,000 clones, of which around 96% were seen once. In total, the top ten clones hold about 0.11% of the sample.

CD8 naive samples were obtained by positive selection for CCR7 among CD45RO-negative cells, yielding a CD45RA+CCR7+ population from which TemRA cells were excluded. The donors were healthy, HIV-negative adults with no recently reported acute infections or vaccinations. Only Caucasian adults living in Nashville, Tennessee, USA were represented among the donors. Blood was collected by leukapheresis, and PBMCs were isolated by Ficoll-Histopaque density gradient centrifugation and then cryopreserved in liquid nitrogen vapor phase. Analytical flow cytometry was used to check the purity and quantity of every magnetically sorted T cell population. From each sorted fraction, genomic DNA was isolated and quantified by UV absorbance on a Nanodrop 2000c.

The receptor was isolated from a woman in her 30s in good health. Sequences were obtained from naive CD8+ T cells sorted from blood. Reading the label with the study, this specimen's cell subset or site is: CD45RA+CCR7+. The chain couples TRBV4-2 to TRBJ1-2; TRBD1 is a possible D gene, resting on 6 matching bases. The CDR3 protein is CASSQLLWTEVDGYTF. Read as DNA, the sequence is TGTGCCAGCAGCCAACTGCTCTGGACAGAGGTTGATGGCTACACCTTC.